This T cell receptor beta chain is drawn from a study of T-cell reconstitution after alpha-beta-depleted transplantation in children. Regarding the study as a whole: Several hundred rapidly expanded clones from non-depleted graft cells reportedly supplied alpha-beta T cells about two months post-transplant. Newly produced T cells mostly provided counts and TCRbeta diversity after one year, as hyperexpanded clones declined.

The CDR3 consists of 15 residues. The V gene lost 3 bases and the J gene lost 0 bases, with 15 bases spanning the gap. Germline V gene sequence: CDR1 DFQATT, CDR2 SNEGSKA (reference sequence). A remark on this clonotype: No antigen is known for it.

Unique molecular identifiers featured in how the TCRbeta library was prepared. TCRdb recomputed calls from the PCR reads with MiXCR, one row per CDR3 protein. The sample includes hundreds of thousands of distinct CDR3 sequences, around 13% of them seen just once. The V gene is TRBV20-1, the J gene TRBJ2-7; D uncertain. The clonotype comes from a girl under 10 years old with congenital amegakaryocytic thrombocytopenia, due to receive a stem cell transplant. The input for sequencing was PBMCs, taken before TCRalphabeta/CD19-depleted stem cell transplant. The CDR3: CSARWGRALSYEQYF. In DNA form, the CDR3 reads TGCAGTGCTAGGTGGGGTCGCGCCCTCTCCTACGAGCAGTACTTC.